This TCR beta chain stems from a study of T cell changes during pregnancy in multiple sclerosis. Sequencing was performed with immunoSEQ multiplex PCR; in TCRdb, only in-frame clones are kept and a portion is missing. The profile covers 45,000 to 50,000 clones, with more than 90% appearing a single time and under 9.5% taken by the ten largest. Germline loops: CDR1 LNHDA, CDR2 SQIVND (reference sequence). V was cut by 8 bases and J by 1 base, with 11 bases left in between. The CDR3 extends over 13 amino acids. The TCR was taken from a female donor with multiple sclerosis, enrolled in a pregnancy study. The starting material was CD8+ T cells from peripheral blood mononuclear cells, obtained after pregnancy. The chain links TRBV19 to TRBJ1-2; D is ambiguous. CDR3 sequence (DNA): TGTGCCAGTTCATGGGAGAGTAACTATGGCTACACCTTC. Translation gives CASSWESNYGYTF.